This T cell receptor beta chain was obtained from a study of cytomegalovirus exposure and HLA in healthy donors. Looked up from germline, CDR1 is SEHNR and CDR2 is FQNEAQ (reference sequence). CDR3 size: 12 residues. This PCR relied on a set of 60 Vbeta primers and 13 Jbeta primers. Data came from immunoSEQ multiplex PCR; TCRdb stores just in-frame clones and leaves some out. The sample lists some 91,000 clones, roughly nine tenths occurring once. A word on this clone: At one end the junction does not follow the germline gene, possibly because of a read error.

The chain recombines TRBV7-9 with TRBJ2-7; 7 bases fit TRBD1. The receptor comes from a man aged 25-45 years in good health and CMV-seropositive. The sample comprised PBMCs. The CDR3 protein is CSSTGDPYEQYF. The CDR3 nucleotides read TGTTCCAGCACAGGGGACCCCTACGAGCAGTACTTC.